Listed below are T cell receptor beta chains from one sample, sequenced in a study of blood T cells in healthy people across ages. TCRdb passed the 5' RACE reads through MiXCR, listing each CDR3 protein once. The data hold 1,100,000 or so distinct CDR3 sequences, with 40% to 50% observed a single time. The sample comprised blood. These receptors were taken from a woman in her sixties in good health. The CDR3 runs from the conserved cysteine through the conserved F or W. A D gene is named only where the DNA matches it firmly. Clone size appears in some rows only: once, few, many, or a class for an expanded clone.

clone size,V gene,D gene,CDR3 length,J gene,CDR3 protein,CDR3 DNA
NA,TRBV25-1,NA,16,TRBJ2-5,CASSELEEAARETQYF,TGTGCCAGCAGTGAACTAGAAGAAGCGGCTCGGGAGACCCAGTACTTC
once,TRBV6-6,NA,14,TRBJ1-2,CAITGTSFDYGYTF,TGTGCCATCACGGGGACATCGTTTGACTATGGCTACACCTTC
many,TRBV29-1,TRBD1,12,TRBJ2-7,CSVTGDAYEQYF,TGCAGCGTTACAGGGGATGCCTACGAGCAGTACTTC
few,TRBV28,TRBD2,16,TRBJ2-3,CASSQIGTSGRDTQYF,TGTGCCAGCAGTCAAATCGGGACTAGCGGGAGAGATACGCAGTATTTT
few,TRBV27,NA,15,TRBJ2-1,CASSFTGFSYNEQFF,TGTGCCAGCAGTTTTACAGGGTTCTCCTACAATGAGCAGTTCTTC
NA,TRBV10-3,TRBD1,15,TRBJ2-7,CAISEWGTVNYEQYF,TGTGCCATCAGTGAGTGGGGGACAGTAAACTACGAGCAGTACTTC
NA,TRBV20-1,NA,11,TRBJ2-2,CSVSFNGELFF,TGCAGTGTGAGCTTTAACGGGGAGCTGTTTTTT
NA,TRBV6-5,TRBD1,17,TRBJ2-1,CASSYSIGGTGRNEQFF,TGTGCCAGCAGTTACTCGATTGGTGGGACAGGGAGGAATGAGCAGTTCTTC
NA,TRBV10-1,NA,15,TRBJ2-2,CASSESGGNTGELFF,TGCGCCAGCAGTGAGTCTGGGGGGAACACCGGGGAGCTGTTTTTT
NA,TRBV5-1,TRBD2,16,TRBJ2-1,CASSATSGSSYNEQFF,TGCGCCAGCAGCGCCACTAGCGGGAGCTCCTACAATGAGCAGTTCTTC
NA,TRBV29-1,NA,13,TRBJ2-1,CSVSRVGADEQFF,TGCAGCGTCAGCAGGGTCGGCGCCGATGAGCAGTTCTTC
once,TRBV6-6,TRBD1,12,TRBJ2-7,CASGQGASEQYF,TGTGCCAGCGGACAGGGGGCGAGTGAGCAGTACTTC
once,TRBV6-1,NA,15,TRBJ2-5,CASSDLHGNTETQYF,TGTGCCAGCAGTGATTTACACGGAAATACAGAGACCCAGTACTTC
NA,TRBV5-1,NA,15,TRBJ2-3,CASSLSGTGTDAQYF,TGCGCCAGCAGCTTATCCGGGACTGGCACAGATGCGCAGTATTTT
NA,TRBV7-3,TRBD2,14,TRBJ2-3,CASGAGVGTDTQYF,TGTGCCAGCGGAGCGGGAGTGGGCACAGATACGCAGTATTTT
few,TRBV18,TRBD2,15,TRBJ2-7,CASSPFTSGSDEQYF,TGTGCCAGCTCACCATTTACTAGCGGGAGCGACGAGCAGTACTTC
few,TRBV24-1,NA,15,TRBJ1-5,CATSLRDISNQPQHF,TGTGCCACCAGCCTGAGGGACATTAGCAATCAGCCCCAGCATTTT
NA,TRBV12-3/TRBV12-4,NA,13,TRBJ1-2,CASSKNPFYGYTF,TGTGCCAGCAGTAAGAACCCCTTCTATGGCTACACCTTC
NA,TRBV12-3/TRBV12-4,NA,16,TRBJ2-4,CASSLGRTTQGNIQYF,TGTGCCAGCAGTTTAGGACGAACTACCCAGGGGAACATTCAGTACTTC
NA,TRBV29-1,NA,14,TRBJ2-5,CSVEAGLFQETQYF,TGCAGCGTTGAAGCGGGACTTTTTCAAGAGACCCAGTACTTC
NA,TRBV12-3/TRBV12-4,TRBD2,14,TRBJ2-5,CASSLGERGETQYF,TGTGCCAGCAGTTTAGGGGAGCGGGGAGAGACCCAGTACTTC
NA,TRBV12-3/TRBV12-4,TRBD1,12,TRBJ2-5,CASRPGGATQYF,TGTGCCAGCAGGCCAGGGGGAGCGACCCAGTACTTC
NA,TRBV6-1,TRBD2,15,TRBJ2-7,CASSVGLAAVYEQYF,TGTGCCAGCAGTGTTGGGCTAGCGGCTGTCTACGAGCAGTACTTC
NA,TRBV28,NA,16,TRBJ2-1,CASSLWSRDLYNEQFF,TGTGCCAGCAGTTTATGGTCCAGAGACTTGTACAATGAGCAGTTCTTC
few,TRBV7-2,NA,16,TRBJ2-1,CASSLGWADPYNEQFF,TGTGCCAGCAGCTTAGGTTGGGCGGATCCCTACAATGAGCAGTTCTTC
once,TRBV3-1,TRBD1,17,TRBJ2-2,CASDGDIRTGATGELFF,TGTGCCAGCGATGGAGATATTAGGACAGGGGCCACCGGGGAGCTGTTTTTT
few,TRBV6-5,NA,15,TRBJ2-7,CASRNHRLNDYEQYF,TGTGCCAGCAGGAACCACAGGTTGAACGACTACGAGCAGTACTTC
few,TRBV7-2,TRBD2,16,TRBJ2-1,CASSWRPAGGRNEQFF,TGTGCCAGCAGCTGGCGGCCAGCGGGAGGGCGAAATGAGCAGTTCTTC
NA,TRBV20-1,TRBD2,12,TRBJ2-7,CSVGSGGDEQYF,TGCAGTGTAGGTTCGGGAGGAGACGAGCAGTACTTC
few,TRBV12-3/TRBV12-4,TRBD2,14,TRBJ2-7,CASSIASGSYEQYF,TGTGCCAGCAGTATCGCTAGCGGGAGCTACGAGCAGTACTTC
NA,TRBV27,NA,13,TRBJ2-1,CASSLKGQSKQFF,TGTGCCAGCAGTTTAAAGGGACAATCAAAGCAGTTCTTC
NA,TRBV28,TRBD1,15,TRBJ2-7,CASRAIGTGGYEQYF,TGTGCCAGCAGGGCCATTGGGACAGGGGGCTACGAGCAGTACTTC